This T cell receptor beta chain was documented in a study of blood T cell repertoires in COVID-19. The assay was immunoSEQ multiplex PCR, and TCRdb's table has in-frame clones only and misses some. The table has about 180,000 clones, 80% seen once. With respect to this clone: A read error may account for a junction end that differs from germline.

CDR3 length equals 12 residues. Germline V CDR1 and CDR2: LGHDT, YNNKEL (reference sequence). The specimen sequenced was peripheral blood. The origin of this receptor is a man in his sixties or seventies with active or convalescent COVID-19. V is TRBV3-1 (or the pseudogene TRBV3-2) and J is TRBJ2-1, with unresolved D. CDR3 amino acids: CASSHAAAQRIF. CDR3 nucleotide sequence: TGTGCCAGCAGCCATGCTGCGGCCCAACGGATCTTC.